The rows below give T cell receptor beta chains drawn from one sample of a study of identical twins. TCRdb re-called the 5' RACE reads with MiXCR, one entry per CDR3 protein. The sample carries fewer than 450,000 distinct CDR3 sequences, about 9% recorded once. The sequenced material came from naive T cells sorted from blood. The receptors originated from a woman aged 45-65 years in good health. Both conserved end residues are part of each CDR3. A D gene is named only where the DNA matches it firmly. Clone size, where shown, is once, few, many, or a class for clones that have expanded.

d_call clone_size j_call v_call cdr3_aa cdr3_nt
NA NA TRBJ2-1 TRBV6-6 CASTARGVGYNEQFF TGTGCCAGCACCGCAAGAGGTGTGGGGTACAATGAGCAGTTCTTC
NA many TRBJ1-2 TRBV10-1 CASSESGPDGYTF TGCGCCAGCAGTGAGTCGGGGCCTGACGGCTACACCTTC
NA few TRBJ2-3 TRBV7-9 CASSPEVTDTQYF TGTGCCAGCAGCCCGGAAGTCACAGATACGCAGTATTTT
TRBD1 few TRBJ2-3 TRBV7-9 CASSFDRGLRDTQYF TGTGCCAGCAGCTTCGACAGGGGGCTGCGAGATACGCAGTATTTT
NA NA TRBJ2-1 TRBV14 CASSQTITDEQFF TGTGCCAGCAGCCAAACGATTACCGATGAGCAGTTCTTC
NA many TRBJ2-1 TRBV5-1 CASSLQGNGEQFF TGCGCCAGCAGCTTACAGGGAAATGGTGAGCAGTTCTTC
TRBD1 many TRBJ1-5 TRBV10-3 CAGGRGLNQPQHF TGTGCAGGGGGGAGGGGGCTGAATCAGCCCCAGCATTTT
NA many TRBJ2-3 TRBV7-8 CASSLDLNTQYF TGTGCCAGCAGCTTGGACCTTAATACGCAGTATTTT
TRBD1 NA TRBJ1-1 TRBV20-1 CSARIGTGLVNTEAFF TGCAGTGCCCGAATCGGGACAGGGCTGGTGAACACTGAAGCTTTCTTT
NA few TRBJ2-2 TRBV25-1 CASRKDGTNTGELFF TGTGCCAGCAGGAAGGACGGGACGAACACCGGGGAGCTGTTTTTT
NA NA TRBJ1-4 TRBV9 CASSVGGLSHEKLFF TGTGCCAGCAGCGTGGGGGGTTTATCCCATGAAAAACTGTTTTTT
TRBD2 few TRBJ2-1 TRBV5-1 CASSLASGAYNEQFF TGCGCCAGCAGCTTGGCTAGCGGGGCCTACAATGAGCAGTTCTTC
NA many TRBJ1-5 TRBV28 CASRGPSGNQPQHF TGTGCCAGCAGAGGTCCCTCCGGCAATCAGCCCCAGCATTTT
TRBD2 many TRBJ2-3 TRBV2 CASSLAGILTDTQYF TGTGCCAGCAGCCTAGCGGGCATATTAACAGATACGCAGTATTTT
NA NA TRBJ2-3 TRBV6-2/TRBV6-3 CASSYDSYADTQYF TGTGCCAGCAGTTATGATTCGTATGCAGATACGCAGTATTTT
NA NA TRBJ1-1 TRBV20-1 CSARGGVNTEAFF TGCAGTGCTAGAGGAGGGGTGAACACTGAAGCTTTCTTT
NA few TRBJ2-5 TRBV20-1 CSARQGSGETQYF TGCAGTGCTAGACAGGGGTCTGGGGAGACCCAGTACTTC
NA NA TRBJ2-1 TRBV5-1 CASSLAGIFEQFF TGCGCCAGCAGCTTGGCAGGGATTTTTGAGCAGTTCTTC
NA few TRBJ2-1 TRBV12-3/TRBV12-4 CASSSWVSYNEQFF TGTGCCAGCAGTTCCTGGGTCTCCTACAATGAGCAGTTCTTC
NA few TRBJ1-5 TRBV7-8 CASSFQAGSNQPQHF TGTGCCAGCAGCTTTCAAGCAGGGAGCAATCAGCCCCAGCATTTT
NA NA TRBJ1-1 TRBV2 CASSGAEGLNTEAFF TGTGCCAGCAGTGGGGCCGAGGGTTTGAACACTGAAGCTTTCTTT
NA many TRBJ2-7 TRBV27 CASRGSYEQYF TGTGCCAGCAGGGGGTCCTACGAGCAGTACTTC